The T cell receptor (beta chain) under discussion was sequenced for a study of identical twins. TCRdb fed the 5' RACE reads into MiXCR, producing one record per CDR3 protein. Of nearly 200,000 distinct CDR3 sequences in the sample, about 16% are singletons; the top ten hold over 35%. Details on this clonotype: Its antigen is unknown.

V was clipped by 4 bases and J by 1 base, with 10 bases between them. CDR3 length: 14 amino acids. Notes on the study in general: Insertions were reduced in abundant cord blood beta clonotypes but not in memory repertoires.

These records were also assigned to another study, of T cells expressing NK-cell markers. As reported in that work: Among the eight sequenced donors, seven tested HCMV-seropositive and one tested seronegative. As a fraction of CD8+ T cells, dominant NKG2C+ clonotypes reached about 1.0-7.5% in over 5 donors.

The chain combines TRBV12-3 or TRBV12-4 with TRBJ1-1, with D perhaps matching TRBD1 (6 bases). The sample was CD8+ T cells sorted from blood. The TCR sequence derives from a woman aged 18 to 35 in good health. Here the CDR3 DNA reads TGTGCCAGCAGTTACGGGGGCCAGAACACTGAAGCTTTCTTT. Translated, it gives CASSYGGQNTEAFF.